Ten or more counts support the clone carrying this T cell receptor (beta chain). V gave up 10 bases and J gave up 0 bases; unmatched junction bases: 20. Germline V gives CDR1 MNHGY, CDR2 SAAAGT. The CDR3 spans 19 residues. Treatment reported: randomized to nivolumab then ipilimumab (arm A) or the reverse (arm B). The data belong to a study of sequential checkpoint blockade in melanoma. Study context: 90 to 95 pretreatment tumor DNA samples were TCRβ immunosequenced.

Produced via immunoSEQ multiplex PCR; TCRdb's table is partial and in-frame only. The data contain roughly 36,000 clones, roughly 32% of them singletons. The sample here was tumor tissue (inferred from file names), taken from a patient given nivolumab and ipilimumab in sequence. The rearrangement uses TRBV6-8 and TRBJ1-1; 10 bases agree with TRBD1. The sequence was obtained from a human donor with melanoma. The CDR3 region is CAIGRPGTGVGALNTEAFF. CDR3 bases: TGTGCCATCGGTCGTCCCGGGACAGGGGTGGGTGCCCTGAACACTGAAGCTTTCTTT.